One sample yielded the 10 T cell receptor beta chains listed below, sequenced in a study of naive and memory T cell subsets. TCR cDNA received a 3' ligated oligonucleotide that carried a UMI. Four PCR rounds used nested alpha and beta constant region primers plus the SP2 primer. Each CDR3 protein is one row after TCRdb ran MiXCR on the 5' RACE reads. The sample consists of approximately 32,000 distinct CDR3 sequences, 16% of them appearing once. All receptors come from a female donor in good health.

This clonotype is labeled medium-sized. V gene TRBV7-3 combines with J gene TRBJ1-1; D is unresolved. This CDR3 has 13 residues. CDR1 and CDR2 from the germline V gene are SGHTA and FQGTGA. Trimming removed 5 bases at V and 0 bases at J, with 7 bases between. CDR3 amino acids: CASSRRMNTEAFF. The CDR3 DNA reads TGTGCCAGCAGCAGACGGATGAACACTGAAGCTTTCTTT.

This clonotype was counted a few times. J is TRBJ1-5 and V is TRBV20-1, with D unresolved. The CDR3 is 14 residues long. Trimming cost V 3 bases and J 4 bases, with 13 bases left between them. Germline lookup yields CDR1 DFQATT and CDR2 SNEGSKA (reference sequence). CDR3: CSASLGDWNQPQHF. In DNA, the CDR3 is TGCAGTGCTAGCCTTGGAGATTGGAATCAGCCCCAGCATTTT.

The chain links TRBV12-2 to TRBJ1-1; the table names TRBD1, a call not compared with the DNA. TRBV12-2 is listed as a pseudogene. The CDR3 totals 18 residues. DNA of the CDR3: TGTGCAAGTCGCTTAGGAGTTGCCCGGGGCAGAATGGGGACTGAAGCTTTCTTT. Translated, it gives CASRLGVARGRMGTEAFF.

In this sample, this clonotype is medium-sized. The V gene is TRBV10-1, the J gene TRBJ2-6; weak D call: TRBD2 (6 bases). Per germline, CDR1 WNHNN and CDR2 SYGVQD (reference sequence). Trimming removed 4 bases at V and 2 bases at J, with 6 bases between. CDR3 length: 14 amino acids. Here the CDR3 DNA reads TGCGCCAGCAGTGGCGGGGCTGGGGCCAACGTCCTGACTTTC. It codes for CASSGGAGANVLTF.

This clonotype was seen more than once but under ten times. V usage is TRBV6-5 and J usage is TRBJ2-1, with 10 bases identical to TRBD2. V lost 0 bases, J lost 6 bases, and 8 bases stayed unmatched. There are 17 residues in the CDR3. Germline CDR1 and CDR2: MNHEY and SVGAGI. For the CDR3, the DNA is TGTGCCAGCAGTTACTCTATATACGAGCGGGGGGGCAATGAGCAGTTCTTC. Residues: CASSYSIYERGGNEQFF.

The chain joins TRBV20-1 to TRBJ2-2, with TRBD2 as a possible D gene (5 bases). The germline V and J ends were trimmed by 1 base and 2 bases, with 8 bases remaining between them. The CDR3 totals 14 residues. CDR1 DFQATT and CDR2 SNEGSKA come from the germline V gene (reference sequence). The CDR3 sequence: CSARVLANTGELFF. The CDR3 nucleotides are TGCAGTGCTAGAGTGCTAGCAAACACCGGGGAGCTGTTTTTT.

V is TRBV6-2 or TRBV6-3 and J is TRBJ2-1; 10 nucleotides agree with TRBD2. Unmatched junction bases numbered 2, after V lost 6 bases and J lost 0 bases. Germline loops: CDR1 MNHEY, CDR2 SVGEGT. This CDR3 is built from 15 residues. The CDR3 nucleotides are TGTGCCAGCAGAGGGACTAGCGACTCCTACAATGAGCAGTTCTTC. Translation gives CASRGTSDSYNEQFF.

This clonotype was observed a handful of times. The chain employs TRBV6-5 and TRBJ2-1, with D maybe TRBD1 (6 bases). CDR3 length: 15 amino acids. Trimming pared 6 bases from V and 0 bases from J, leaving 12 bases between. Germline CDR1 reads MNHEY; CDR2 reads SVGAGI. The CDR3 DNA sequence: TGTGCCAGCAGACAGGGCCTCAGCTCCTACAATGAGCAGTTCTTC. It is translated as CASRQGLSSYNEQFF.

The J gene is TRBJ1-2, the V gene TRBV5-1; no reliable D call. Between the trimmed V and J ends, which lost 3 bases and 4 bases, there was a span of 13 bases. The CDR3 extends over 14 amino acids. Looked up from germline, CDR1 is SGHRS and CDR2 is YFSETQ. The chain's CDR3 is CASSSTRSSYGYTF. CDR3 nucleotide sequence: TGCGCCAGCAGCTCGACCAGGTCCAGCTATGGCTACACCTTC. Full variable domain (remainder filled in from reference TRBV5-1 and TRBJ1-2): KAGVTQTPRYLIKTRGQQVTLSCSPISGHRSVSWYQQTPGQGLQFLFEYFSETQRNKGNFPGRFSGRQFSNSRSEMNVSTLELGDSALYLCASSSTRSSYGYTFGSGTRLTVV.

This clonotype occurred many times. This chain's CDR3 is CSVEGRGGTPYEQYF. The CDR3 DNA sequence: TGCAGCGTTGAAGGGAGAGGGGGAACCCCCTACGAGCAGTACTTC. V is TRBV29-1 and J is TRBJ2-7; weak D call: TRBD1 (6 bases). Germline CDR1 is SQVTM and CDR2 is ANQGSEA. This CDR3 has 15 amino acids. With 1 base removed from V and 2 bases from J, the gap between germline ends came to 15 bases.